This TCR beta chain was sequenced for a study of cytomegalovirus exposure and HLA in healthy donors. Looking at the study overall: The platform used for the approximately 130 validation repertoires matched that of the approximately 640 first-cohort repertoires, a later analysis reported. Study outcomes and limitations: Most TCR sequences were uncommon, yet certain public TCRs appeared in many donors. There were about 160 TCR beta chains listed as cytomegalovirus-associated.

Of note for this clone: Its antigen is not known.

The repertoire was sequenced with immunoSEQ multiplex PCR; TCRdb's copy has only in-frame clones and lacks some. The top ten clones hold under 4.5% of a sample with about 98,000 clones, 70% to 90% of them seen once. In germline, CDR1 is MRHNA, CDR2 SNTAGT. The CDR3 runs 18 residues. With 6 bases clipped from V and 4 bases from J, the junction kept 11 bases outside the gene matches. The sample consisted of PBMCs. This chain uses TRBV6-4 with TRBJ2-2; 13 bases line up with TRBD2. This sequence was found in a woman aged 25-40 years in good health and CMV-seronegative. CDR3 DNA: TGTGCCAGCAGAGGGACTAGCGGGAATCGATGGAGCACCGGGGAGCTGTTTTTT. This sequence encodes CASRGTSGNRWSTGELFF.